The clone carrying this T cell receptor (beta chain) was seen a few times. The antigen remains undetermined. The sample comes from a study of T-cell reconstitution after alpha-beta-depleted transplantation in children. V was clipped by 2 bases and J by 12 bases; unmatched bases: 9. Germline loops: CDR1 MNHEY, CDR2 SVGEGT. This CDR3 comprises 16 residues. Study-wide findings and caveats: T-cell numbers and diversity one year post-transplant derived largely from freshly generated T cells. Several patients had high TCRbeta diversity at day 60; it came from surviving recipient T cells and thymic progenitors. Several hundred graft clones that had expanded were reportedly the source of alpha-beta T cells about two months after transplant.

Unique molecular identifiers featured in how the TCRbeta library was prepared. TCRdb itself ran the PCR reads through MiXCR, one entry per CDR3 protein. Of around 200,000 distinct CDR3 sequences detected, around a sixth appear once; the ten largest clones hold about 45%. The genes are TRBV6-2 or TRBV6-3 and TRBJ2-1; 14 bases are a match to TRBD2. This receptor was identified in a male patient between 2 and 15 years old who had a stem cell transplant for acute lymphoblastic leukemia, so the T cells may come from the graft donor. The specimen was PBMCs, mostly from graft donor cells, collected 360 days after TCRalphabeta/CD19-depleted stem cell transplant. CDR3 protein: CASSYLAGLAGAAQFF. DNA of the CDR3: TGTGCCAGCAGTTACCTGGCGGGACTAGCGGGAGCCGCGCAGTTCTTC.